Below, 24 T cell receptor beta chains from the same sample are listed, as sequenced in a study of shared clonotypes between healthy human individuals. The method was immunoSEQ multiplex PCR; TCRdb's version includes in-frame clones alone and lacks a portion of them. The sample carries around 2,000,000 clones, over 85% recorded once. CD45RO negativity and positive selection for CCR7 defined naive CD8 cells, a population that excluded terminally differentiated effector memory CD45RA+ cells. The sample was naive CD8+ T cells sorted from blood. The receptor set was obtained from a man younger than 30 in good health.

On this clone itself: Other nucleotide sequences from this sample produce the same CDR3. V gene TRBV27 combines with J gene TRBJ2-7; D gene unclear. V dropped 5 bases and J dropped 0 bases, with 8 bases sitting between them. The CDR3 has 13 amino acids. Germline CDR1 reads MNHEY; CDR2 reads SMNVEV (reference sequence). The CDR3 bases are TGTGCCAGCAGTCTACTTAGCTCCTACGAGCAGTACTTC. Its protein is CASSLLSSYEQYF.

This chain links TRBV10-3 with TRBJ2-7; D remains ambiguous. The ends were cut back, 2 bases at V and 1 base at J, with 6 bases in the middle. Per the germline V gene, CDR1 is ENHRY and CDR2 is SYGVKD. The CDR3 length is 13 residues. CDR3 DNA sequence: TGTGCCATCAGTGAGCCGCTGTCCTACGAGCAGTACTTC. It codes for CAISEPLSYEQYF.

This chain links TRBV5-4 with TRBJ1-3; D uncertain. Germline loops: CDR1 SGHNT, CDR2 YYREEE (reference sequence). Between the trimmed V and J ends, which lost 4 bases and 4 bases, there was a span of 9 bases. The CDR3 spans 13 residues. Here the CDR3 DNA reads TGTGCCAGCAGCCCGGACGACGGAAACACCATATATTTT. This translates into CASSPDDGNTIYF.

The chain carries TRBV18 and TRBJ1-1; D is uncertain. The germline V gene has CDR1 KGHSH and CDR2 LQKENI. Trimming stripped 6 bases from V and 4 bases from J, with 15 bases between. CDR3 length: 14 residues. CDR3 sequence: CASSPPGDGTEAFF. DNA of the CDR3: TGTGCCAGCTCCCCCCCGGGCGACGGCACTGAAGCTTTCTTT.

The V call is TRBV11-2, the J call TRBJ2-2, with D possibly TRBD1 on 6 matching bases. This CDR3 has 13 amino acids. Germline assignment: CDR1 SGHAT and CDR2 FQNNGV. V lost 7 bases and J 4 bases, leaving 10 bases between the germline ends. The CDR3 coding sequence is TGTGCCAGCATCGTAGGGGGCACCGGGGAGCTGTTTTTT. This codes for CASIVGGTGELFF. Supplemented by reference TRBV11-2 and TRBJ2-2, the full variable domain reads EAGVAQSPRYKIIEKRQSVAFWCNPISGHATLYWYQQILGQGPKLLIQFQNNGVVDDSQLPKDRFSAERLKGVDSTLKIQPAKLEDSAVYLCASIVGGTGELFFGEGSRLTVL.

In its sample, this clone was seen once. The V gene is TRBV10-3, the J gene TRBJ1-3; possibly TRBD1 for D (6 bases). Germline V CDR1 and CDR2: ENHRY, SYGVKD. Trimming took off 4 bases at V and 0 bases at J, with 10 bases between the two ends. This CDR3 is built from 15 residues. CDR3 bases: TGTGCCATCAGTGTTTACAGGGACTCTGGAAACACCATATATTTT. Translating it yields CAISVYRDSGNTIYF.

Note on this clone: This sample also contains other DNA sequences that code for the same CDR3. The chain combines TRBV27 with TRBJ1-1, with D possibly being TRBD1 (5 bases). Deletions cut 1 base from V and 2 bases from J, with 8 bases between. CDR1 is MNHEY, CDR2 SMNVEV, per germline (reference sequence). There are 14 residues in the CDR3. The CDR3 here is CASSLLGGNTEAFF. The CDR3 DNA reads TGTGCCAGCAGTTTATTGGGGGGAAACACTGAAGCTTTCTTT.

The chain links TRBV27 to TRBJ2-2; perhaps TRBD2 as D (7 bases). Germline lookup yields CDR1 MNHEY and CDR2 SMNVEV (reference sequence). Trimming left V 6 bases short and J 7 bases short, with 18 bases between. The length of the CDR3 is 15 residues. This CDR3 reads CASSPLGGASGELFF. CDR3 nucleotides: TGTGCCAGCAGCCCACTGGGGGGGGCGAGCGGGGAGCTGTTTTTT.

The chain employs TRBV6-6 and TRBJ2-5; a possible D gene is TRBD1 (6 bases). V lost 5 bases and J lost 5, with 18 bases in between. Per the germline V gene, CDR1 is MNHNY and CDR2 is SVGAGI (reference sequence). The CDR3 is 15 amino acids. CDR3: CASSALKGQGETQYF. The CDR3 DNA reads as TGTGCCAGCAGTGCCCTCAAGGGGCAGGGGGAGACCCAGTACTTC.

V gene TRBV2 combines with J gene TRBJ1-4; D gene uncertain. The V end was cut by 5 bases, the J end by 3 bases, with 22 bases between. There are 18 residues in the CDR3. From germline, CDR1 is SNHLY and CDR2 FYNNEI. For the CDR3, the DNA is TGTGCCAGCAGTCCACTCGGGTCTCCTTCGGACTCTAATGAAAAACTGTTTTTT. Its translation is CASSPLGSPSDSNEKLFF. The full variable domain, with the rest looked up from reference TRBV2 and TRBJ1-4, is EPEVTQTPSHQVTQMGQEVILRCVPISNHLYFYWYRQILGQKVEFLVSFYNNEISEKSEIFDDQFSVERPDGSNFTLKIRSTKLEDSAMYFCASSPLGSPSDSNEKLFFGSGTQLSVL.

The chain employs TRBV27 and TRBJ2-1; 7 bases map to TRBD1. V lost 3 bases and J lost 7; bases outside the gene matches: 6. The CDR3 contains 14 residues. Per the germline V gene, CDR1 is MNHEY and CDR2 is SMNVEV (reference sequence). The CDR3 reads CASSFGQVANEQFF. CDR3 sequence (DNA): TGTGCCAGCAGTTTCGGACAGGTAGCTAATGAGCAGTTCTTC.

A note on this clone: Other DNA sequences in the same sample also yield this CDR3. The rearrangement uses TRBV7-9 and TRBJ1-2, with D possibly TRBD1 on 5 matching bases. This CDR3 is 13 amino acids long. From germline, CDR1 is SEHNR and CDR2 FQNEAQ (reference sequence). The V end lost 2 bases, the J end lost 4 bases, and 8 bases lay between the germline ends. The DNA for the CDR3 is TGTGCCAGCAGCTTAACAGGCGCCTATGGCTACACCTTC. Its translation: CASSLTGAYGYTF. The entire variable domain, with the rest obtained from reference TRBV7-9 and TRBJ1-2, is as follows: DTGVSQNPRHKITKRGQNVTFRCDPISEHNRLYWYRQTLGQGPEFLTYFQNEAQLEKSRLLSDRFSAERPKGSFSTLEIQRTEQGDSAMYLCASSLTGAYGYTFGSGTRLTVV.

This clone occurred once. The V gene is TRBV5-6, the J gene TRBJ2-1, with a possible D match to TRBD2 (6 bases). The CDR3 has 15 residues. Germline assignment: CDR1 SGHDT and CDR2 YYEEEE. V lost 6 bases, J lost 4 bases, and 17 bases lay in between. In DNA form, the CDR3 reads TGTGCCAGCACCGGGGAGGAGACTAGTTACAATGAGCAGTTCTTC. This sequence encodes CASTGEETSYNEQFF. Full variable domain (outside the CDR3, taken from reference TRBV5-6 and TRBJ2-1): DAGVTQSPTHLIKTRGQQVTLRCSPKSGHDTVSWYQQALGQGPQFIFQYYEEEERQRGNFPDRFSGHQFPNYSSELNVNALLLGDSALYLCASTGEETSYNEQFFGPGTRLTVL.

This clone has only one observation. This chain connects TRBV2 to TRBJ1-6; D unresolved. The germline gives CDR1 SNHLY, CDR2 FYNNEI. The CDR3 has 13 residues. V lost 10 bases and J 3 bases, leaving 10 bases between the germline ends. The CDR3 DNA reads as TGTGCCACACGACGGGACTATAATTCACCCCTCCACTTT. Its translation: CATRRDYNSPLHF.

The chain is built from TRBV28 and TRBJ1-5; a possible D gene is TRBD1 (6 bases). The CDR3 totals 15 residues. V dropped 5 bases and J dropped 6 bases, with 17 bases sitting between them. The germline V gene has CDR1 MDHEN and CDR2 SYDVKM. In DNA, the CDR3 is TGTGCCAGCAGTCCCCGGACAGATTCCAGTCAGCCCCAGCATTTT. Translating it yields CASSPRTDSSQPQHF.

CDR3: CASSLDSVQGYEQYF. DNA for the CDR3: TGTGCCAGCAGCTTAGACAGCGTACAGGGCTACGAGCAGTACTTC. This rearrangement joins TRBV11-2 to TRBJ2-7; D is possibly TRBD1 (6 bases). Germline CDR1 is SGHAT and CDR2 is FQNNGV. The CDR3 extends over 15 amino acids. The ends were cut back, 0 bases at V and 3 bases at J, with 12 bases in the middle.

The chain carries TRBV4-1 and TRBJ2-5; tentatively, D is TRBD1 (6 bases). The CDR3 spans 16 residues. The V end lost 0 bases, the J end lost 4 bases, and 15 bases lay between the germline ends. Germline-derived CDR1 and CDR2 are MGHRA and YSYEKL. Written as DNA, the CDR3 is TGCGCCAGCAGCCAAGATTGGCAGGGGATGGGAGAGACCCAGTACTTC. Its translation: CASSQDWQGMGETQYF.

This chain joins TRBV5-1 and TRBJ1-3; D is unresolved. Germline CDR1 reads SGHRS; CDR2 reads YFSETQ. This CDR3 has 15 residues. The V gene lost 0 bases and the J gene lost 4 bases, with 11 bases spanning the gap. The CDR3 sequence is CASSLAWGLGNTIYF. The CDR3 DNA reads as TGCGCCAGCAGCTTGGCGTGGGGTTTAGGAAACACCATATATTTT. Complete variable domain (other parts from reference TRBV5-1 and TRBJ1-3): KAGVTQTPRYLIKTRGQQVTLSCSPISGHRSVSWYQQTPGQGLQFLFEYFSETQRNKGNFPGRFSGRQFSNSRSEMNVSTLELGDSALYLCASSLAWGLGNTIYFGEGSWLTVV.

This chain joins TRBV28 and TRBJ2-6, with D perhaps TRBD2 (5 bases). This CDR3 is built from 13 residues. Germline V lookup: CDR1 MDHEN, CDR2 SYDVKM. V was cut by 10 bases and J by 4 bases, with 11 bases left in between. The CDR3 DNA is TGTGCCACCGGGGTATCAGGGGCCAACGTCCTGACTTTC. This translates into CATGVSGANVLTF.

In this sample, this clone turned up once. This chain links TRBV15 with TRBJ2-7, with no clear D. The CDR3 spans 13 residues. The V end lost 1 base, the J end lost 6 bases, and 10 bases lay between the germline ends. The V gene's germline CDR1 is LNHNV and CDR2 YYDKDF (reference sequence). The CDR3 region is CATSRVGDGEQYF. CDR3 bases: TGTGCCACCAGCAGAGTTGGTGACGGCGAGCAGTACTTC.

The V and J genes are TRBV2 and TRBJ2-1, with D possibly matching TRBD2 (6 bases). The CDR3 consists of 14 residues. V lost 5 bases and J 8 bases, leaving 16 bases between the germline ends. Germline CDR1 is SNHLY and CDR2 is FYNNEI. The CDR3 coding sequence is TGTGCCAGCAGTCCGACTAGTCCATCCGATGAGCAGTTCTTC. This sequence encodes CASSPTSPSDEQFF.

Only one count was recorded for this clone. The rearrangement links TRBV2 to TRBJ2-5, with TRBD1 matching 9 bases. Per germline, CDR1 SNHLY and CDR2 FYNNEI. Trimming cost V 5 bases and J 3 bases; bases outside gene matches: 4. The CDR3 extends over 14 amino acids. In DNA form, the CDR3 reads TGTGCCAGCAGTCGCCGGGACAGGGAAGAGACCCAGTACTTC. Protein product: CASSRRDREETQYF.

The table lists this clone with a few counts. The V call is TRBV5-1, the J call TRBJ2-1, with D perhaps matching TRBD2 (6 bases). Germline CDR1 is SGHRS and CDR2 is YFSETQ. The CDR3 length is 14 residues. Trimming took 4 bases from V and 4 from J, leaving 12 bases between them. CDR3 DNA sequence: TGCGCCAGCAGCCCGGGGGAAATTTACAATGAGCAGTTCTTC. Translation: CASSPGEIYNEQFF.

The chain couples TRBV28 to TRBJ2-7; tentative D call: TRBD1 (5 bases). CDR1 is MDHEN, CDR2 SYDVKM, per germline. The length of the CDR3 is 13 residues. Trimming left V 2 bases short and J 6 bases short, with 11 bases between. This CDR3 reads CASSLASGIEQYF. In DNA, the CDR3 is TGTGCCAGCAGTTTAGCCTCAGGGATCGAGCAGTACTTC. Full variable domain (rest looked up from reference TRBV28 and TRBJ2-7): DVKVTQSSRYLVKRTGEKVFLECVQDMDHENMFWYRQDPGLGLRLIYFSYDVKMKEKGDIPEGYSVSREKKERFSLILESASTNQTSMYLCASSLASGIEQYFGPGTRLTVT.